This T cell receptor beta chain was sequenced in a study of human T cells and chemical hapten exposure. Described time point: pre-sensitization, week 0. The treatment here: therapeutic diphenylcyclopropenone sensitization with weekly scalp DPC. Blood, whole and unfractionated, served as the source for total RNA extraction. Germline CDR1 MNHNY, CDR2 SVGAGI (reference sequence). The CDR3 covers 16 residues. With 2 bases removed from V and 2 bases from J, the gap between germline ends came to 15 bases. In its sample, this clonotype was seen many times. The library put unique molecular identifiers onto individual cDNA molecules. TCRdb called the RACE reads again in MiXCR, with one record for every CDR3 protein. The repertoire holds about 35,000 distinct CDR3 sequences, with about 12% as singletons.

This chain connects TRBV6-6 to TRBJ1-2, with D possibly TRBD1 on 5 matching bases. The starting material was whole blood, obtained in connection with sensitization to the hapten diphenylcyclopropenone (DPC). The TCR sequence derives from a woman in her forties with alopecia areata. Some clones in this sample may be carry-over from other donors' samples. This chain's CDR3 is CASSYPLGRANYGYTF. In DNA, the CDR3 is TGTGCCAGCAGTTACCCCTTGGGCAGGGCGAACTATGGCTACACCTTC.